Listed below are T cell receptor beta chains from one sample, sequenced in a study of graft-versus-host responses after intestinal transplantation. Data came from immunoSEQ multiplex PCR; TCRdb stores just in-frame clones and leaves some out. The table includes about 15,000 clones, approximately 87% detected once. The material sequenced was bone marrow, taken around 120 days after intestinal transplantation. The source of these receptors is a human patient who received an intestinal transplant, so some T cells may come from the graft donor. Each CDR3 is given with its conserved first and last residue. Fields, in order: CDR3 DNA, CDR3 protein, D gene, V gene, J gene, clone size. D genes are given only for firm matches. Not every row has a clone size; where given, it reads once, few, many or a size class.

cdr3_nt: TGCGCCAGCAGCTACATAGGCGACGAGCAGTACTTC
cdr3_aa: CASSYIGDEQYF
d_call: -
v_call: TRBV5-1
j_call: TRBJ2-7
clone_size: once

cdr3_nt: TGTGCCAGCACCCATGCTCGGACATTCCTCAATGAAAAACTGTTTTTT
cdr3_aa: CASTHARTFLNEKLFF
d_call: -
v_call: TRBV28
j_call: TRBJ1-4
clone_size: -

cdr3_nt: TGCGCCAGCAGTCACACTAGCGGAGGCCAAGAGACCCAGTACTTC
cdr3_aa: CASSHTSGGQETQYF
d_call: TRBD2
v_call: TRBV5-1
j_call: TRBJ2-5
clone_size: -

cdr3_nt: TGTGCCAGCTCACGGACAGGGCTGGGCACAGATACGCAGTATTTT
cdr3_aa: CASSRTGLGTDTQYF
d_call: TRBD1
v_call: TRBV18
j_call: TRBJ2-3
clone_size: -

cdr3_nt: TGTGCCAGCAGTGAACGGGGCGCGGGGGGCGCCTCTTGGGAGCAGTTCTTC
cdr3_aa: CASSERGAGGASWEQFF
d_call: TRBD2
v_call: TRBV2
j_call: TRBJ2-1
clone_size: -

cdr3_nt: TGTGCCAGCAGTCGAACAGGGTCTCAGCCCCAGCATTTT
cdr3_aa: CASSRTGSQPQHF
d_call: -
v_call: TRBV5-6
j_call: TRBJ1-5
clone_size: -

cdr3_nt: TGTGCCAGCAGCTTCCCGGGCGGGGCGCGGGGCTACACCTTC
cdr3_aa: CASSFPGGARGYTF
d_call: -
v_call: TRBV11-1
j_call: TRBJ1-2
clone_size: -

cdr3_nt: TGCGCCAGCAGCCCCAACGGACTCTACGAGCAGTACTTC
cdr3_aa: CASSPNGLYEQYF
d_call: -
v_call: TRBV5-1
j_call: TRBJ2-7
clone_size: few

cdr3_nt: TGTGCCAGCAGCTTAGAAGGCGGGAGGGACACCGGGGAGCTGTTTTTT
cdr3_aa: CASSLEGGRDTGELFF
d_call: TRBD2
v_call: TRBV7-8
j_call: TRBJ2-2
clone_size: -

cdr3_nt: TGCAGCGTTGACTTCTCCGCCGGGCCGGGCGAGCAGTACTTC
cdr3_aa: CSVDFSAGPGEQYF
d_call: -
v_call: TRBV29-1
j_call: TRBJ2-7
clone_size: -

cdr3_nt: TGCGCCAGCAGTTCCGTTTTAATCGCACAAAGTCGGGCCAACGTCCTGACTTTC
cdr3_aa: CASSSVLIAQSRANVLTF
d_call: -
v_call: TRBV10-1
j_call: TRBJ2-6
clone_size: -

cdr3_nt: TGTGCCAGCCGAAAGCCCCCCGGGCAGGGGAACAATGAGCAGTTCTTC
cdr3_aa: CASRKPPGQGNNEQFF
d_call: -
v_call: TRBV28
j_call: TRBJ2-1
clone_size: -

cdr3_nt: TGTGCCAGTAGTACCCAGGGAGGCACTGAAGCTTTCTTT
cdr3_aa: CASSTQGGTEAFF
d_call: -
v_call: TRBV19
j_call: TRBJ1-1
clone_size: -